The rows below give T cell receptor beta chains drawn from one sample of a study of OX40 agonist ivuxolimab in advanced cancers. Repertoires were generated with immunoSEQ multiplex PCR, while TCRdb's copy carries only in-frame clones and drops some. The data hold tens of thousands of clones, with roughly 84% observed a single time. The starting material was CD4+ or CD8+ T cells sorted from blood, obtained in a trial of the OX40 agonist ivuxolimab. The receptors originated from an adult with an advanced solid tumor such as melanoma, head and neck, liver or kidney cancer. Both conserved end residues are part of each CDR3. The D gene is left open where the match is weak. A row's size may be missing; if present it is once, few, many or a size class.

TRBV10-1	TRBJ2-2	-	-	TGCGCCAGCAGTGGTGTAAAAGCGTGGAAGTCCGGGGAGCTGTTTTTT	CASSGVKAWKSGELFF
TRBV11-2	TRBJ2-7	-	-	TGTGCCAGCAGCTACCACTACGAGCAGTACTTC	CASSYHYEQYF
TRBV9	TRBJ2-7	-	-	TGTGCCAGCAGCGTAGCCGCCAGCGGCTTCTACGAGCAGTACTTC	CASSVAASGFYEQYF
TRBV30	TRBJ1-1	TRBD1	-	TGTGCCTGGAGCCAGGGGCAGGGGGGAATTGAAGCTTTCTTT	CAWSQGQGGIEAFF
TRBV21-1	TRBJ2-2	-	once	TGTGCCAGCAGCCGCCGGGACCGATCGAACACCGGGGAGCTGTTTTTT	CASSRRDRSNTGELFF
TRBV11-2	TRBJ1-1	-	-	TGTGCCAGCAGCTTCAATTCGAGGCAGGGTGAAGCTTTCTTT	CASSFNSRQGEAFF
TRBV7-2	TRBJ1-2	-	few	TGTGCCAGCAGTCTGTACTATGGCTACACCTTC	CASSLYYGYTF
TRBV4-1	TRBJ1-4	-	once	TGCGCCAGCAGCCTCTTCGTAGGCCGGTCGAATGAAAAACTGTTTTTT	CASSLFVGRSNEKLFF
TRBV4-3	TRBJ2-7	TRBD2	-	TGCGCCAGCAGCCCTAATCCGGGACTAGCGGGAGGCGAGCAGTACTTC	CASSPNPGLAGGEQYF
TRBV27	TRBJ2-7	-	-	TGTGCCAGCAGTCCTCGGATTGGCAGGGGTTCCCACGAGCAGTACTTC	CASSPRIGRGSHEQYF
TRBV2	TRBJ2-3	-	-	TGTGCCAGCAGTGATCATGCAGGCACAGATACGCAGTATTTT	CASSDHAGTDTQYF
TRBV9	TRBJ2-1	-	-	TGTGCCAGCAGCGTAGGAGGGTCTACGCGTTACAATGAGCAGTTCTTC	CASSVGGSTRYNEQFF
TRBV5-6	TRBJ1-5	TRBD1	once	TGTGCCAGCAGCAGTGGACAGGGGGGACCTTATAGCAATCAGCCCCAGCATTTT	CASSSGQGGPYSNQPQHF
TRBV19	TRBJ1-2	-	few	TGTGCCAGTAGTACCCAGCCGCCGGACTTCCTCTATTCCCCTAACTATGGCTACACCTTC	CASSTQPPDFLYSPNYGYTF
TRBV28	TRBJ1-1	TRBD1	-	TGTGCCAGCAGTTTAACTGATCGGGCAGGGGGAGCTTTCTTT	CASSLTDRAGGAFF
TRBV27	TRBJ2-1	TRBD2	-	TGTGCCAGCAGTTTTCGGCCTAGCGGGGGGAGCTCCTACAATGAGCAGTTCTTC	CASSFRPSGGSSYNEQFF
TRBV18	TRBJ2-5	-	once	TGTGCCAGCTCACCATTACAGGAAGAGACCCAGTACTTC	CASSPLQEETQYF
TRBV5-6	TRBJ1-3	TRBD1	-	TGTGCCAGCAGCACGACAGGGGTCGGAAACACCATATATTTT	CASSTTGVGNTIYF
TRBV6-1	TRBJ1-1	TRBD1	-	TGTGCCAGCAGTGAAGCCTCCCACGGGACAGGGGGCAGGGCTTTCTTT	CASSEASHGTGGRAFF
TRBV27	TRBJ2-7	-	-	TGTGCCAGCAGTCCCCGGGTAGCGGCCTCCTACGAGCAGTACTTC	CASSPRVAASYEQYF
TRBV5-1	TRBJ1-1	-	-	TGCGCCAGCAATCCTGAGGGAGGCACTGAAGCTTTCTTT	CASNPEGGTEAFF
TRBV11-3	TRBJ2-7	TRBD1	-	TGTGCCAGCAGCTACGGACAGGCCGGGGACGAGCAGTACTTC	CASSYGQAGDEQYF
TRBV7-9	TRBJ2-5	-	-	TGTGCCAGCACCCCCCGAGGAGTGACATCCGTGACCCAGTACTTC	CASTPRGVTSVTQYF
TRBV30	TRBJ2-7	TRBD1	once	TGTGCCTGGAGGGGAGGGACAGGGGGAGTTACCTACGAGCAGTACTTC	CAWRGGTGGVTYEQYF
TRBV7-9	TRBJ1-4	TRBD1	-	TGTGCCAGCAGCATTATTCAGGGGGCGAGTGTCGAAAAACTGTTTTTT	CASSIIQGASVEKLFF
TRBV15	TRBJ1-1	TRBD1	-	TGTGCCACCAGCACCTTGACAGGGGGCTACAATGAAGCTTTCTTT	CATSTLTGGYNEAFF
TRBV5-5	TRBJ2-5	-	-	TGTGCCAGCAGCGCGGGACCCCGCGGGGAGACCCAGTACTTC	CASSAGPRGETQYF
TRBV14	TRBJ2-7	-	-	TGTGCCAGCAGCCAAGAGGGGGGACTTCACATCTACGAGCAGTACTTC	CASSQEGGLHIYEQYF
TRBV10-2	TRBJ1-3	-	-	TGCGCCAGCAGTGACCCCGGGACCCTTTGGGCAGGAAACACCATATATTTT	CASSDPGTLWAGNTIYF
TRBV5-1	TRBJ2-2	TRBD1	-	TGCGCCAGCAGCTTAGACAGGGTCTACACCGGGGAGCTGTTTTTT	CASSLDRVYTGELFF
TRBV7-3	TRBJ2-2	TRBD1	-	TGTGCCAGCAGCCGGGACAGCCTAGGGGAGCTGTTTTTT	CASSRDSLGELFF
TRBV28	TRBJ1-6	-	-	TGTGCCAGCAGTTTACTAGGCTTCGGACCCGATTCACCCCTCCACTTT	CASSLLGFGPDSPLHF
TRBV10-2	TRBJ1-3	-	-	TGCGCCAGCAGCGACGATGGGACAAGAAGAATATATTTT	CASSDDGTRRIYF
TRBV28	TRBJ1-2	TRBD1	-	TGTGCCAGCAGCTTGTTCCGGGACAGGGGCGGCTACACCTTC	CASSLFRDRGGYTF
TRBV5-4	TRBJ2-1	-	-	TGTGCCAGCAGCTTGGAGAAGACTAATCAAGAGCAGTTCTTC	CASSLEKTNQEQFF
TRBV19	TRBJ1-6	-	once	TGTGCCAGTAGTCCGACAGGCTCAGGTTCACCCCTCCACTTT	CASSPTGSGSPLHF
TRBV18	TRBJ1-3	-	-	TGTGCCAGCTCACCCATCCGGGTCGAAGCTGGAAACACCATATATTTT	CASSPIRVEAGNTIYF
TRBV19	TRBJ2-4	-	-	TGTGCCAGTAGTACGGACATTTACATTCAGTACTTC	CASSTDIYIQYF
TRBV7-8	TRBJ1-5	-	-	TGTGCCAGCAGCTTAGGAAGTCGTGGGGGCAATCAGCCCCAGCATTTT	CASSLGSRGGNQPQHF
TRBV5-6	TRBJ2-1	-	-	TGTGCCAGCGAACGGGGGGCATACAATGAGCAGTTCTTC	CASERGAYNEQFF
TRBV2	TRBJ2-2	TRBD2	-	TGTGCCAGCAGTGTCGAGAGGGAGGGCACCGGGGAGCTGTTTTTT	CASSVEREGTGELFF
TRBV5-8	TRBJ2-3	-	-	TGTGCCAGCCCTAGTGACATATCGGGGACAGATACGCAGTATTTT	CASPSDISGTDTQYF
TRBV7-2	TRBJ2-5	TRBD1	few	TGTGCCAGCAGCTTAGCGGGCAGGGGGAGAGGGGAGACCCAGTACTTC	CASSLAGRGRGETQYF
TRBV10-1	TRBJ2-7	TRBD2	-	TGCGCCAGCAGCCCCCCCGGGACTAGCGGGACAGACGAGCAGTACTTC	CASSPPGTSGTDEQYF
TRBV18	TRBJ2-5	TRBD2	-	TGTGCCAGCTCACCGGCCCGGGGGACACGGACTAGCGGGAGGTCTGAGACCCAGTACTTC	CASSPARGTRTSGRSETQYF
TRBV11-3	TRBJ2-1	-	-	TGTGCCAGCAGCCGACCCCGGAGTGAGCAGTTCTTC	CASSRPRSEQFF
TRBV4-3	TRBJ2-7	TRBD1	-	TGCGCCAGCAGCCAGAGCGACAGGGGGGCCTACGAGCAGTACTTC	CASSQSDRGAYEQYF
TRBV28	TRBJ2-1	TRBD1	-	TGTGCCAGCAGTCCCTCGACAGGGGTGATAGGGAATGAGCAGTTCTTC	CASSPSTGVIGNEQFF
TRBV29-1	TRBJ2-3	-	-	TGCAGCGTTTGGGGGGGGCCAGGGACCGATACGCAGTATTTT	CSVWGGPGTDTQYF